This paragraph reports one TCR beta chain. This CDR3 region has 16 residues. Germline-derived CDR1 and CDR2 are SGHTA and FQGNSA. Trimming removed 2 bases from V and 0 bases from J, with 10 bases in between. Sequencing used immunoSEQ multiplex PCR; TCRdb keeps in-frame clones, though not all of them. This table has tens of thousands of clones, roughly 90% appearing once. The sample belongs to a study of T cell changes during pregnancy in multiple sclerosis. The clonotype was recovered from a female donor with multiple sclerosis, enrolled in a pregnancy study. The V call is TRBV7-2, the J call TRBJ2-2; possible D gene TRBD2, 5 bases. Here the sequenced sample was CD4+ T cells from peripheral blood mononuclear cells, taken before pregnancy. The CDR3 is CASSLFPGSNTGELFF. CDR3 bases: TGTGCCAGCAGCTTATTTCCGGGGTCGAACACCGGGGAGCTGTTTTTT.